The clone carrying this TCR beta chain was counted a few times. Its specificity is unknown. General study findings and limits: The TCR gene usage of tumor memory CD4+ T cells clustered together with blood and lymph node memory CD4+ cells and with lymph node naive CD4+ cells. The larger cohort examined one V-J beta rearrangement, not whole repertoires.

The V and J ends lost 4 bases and 0 bases, in that order; junction bases with no gene match: 9. The length of the CDR3 is 17 residues. Germline CDR1 and CDR2: LGHNA and YNFKEQ. After constant-region reverse-primer amplification, full-length variable regions underwent semi-nested PCR with Nested Universal Primer A. One entry per CDR3 protein results from TCRdb running MiXCR on the 5' RACE reads. The sample carries 12,000 or so distinct CDR3 sequences, 45% to 60% recorded once. Cells sorted as Tregs were CD4+, CD25+ and CD127-/low. This clonotype originated in a female donor with breast cancer. The chain links TRBV4-2 to TRBJ2-1; 7 bases fit TRBD2. What was sequenced was tumor-infiltrating Tregs sorted from the breast tumor. The CDR3 nucleotides read TGTGCCAGCAGCCGGGGAGGGTCAGGAGACTCCTACAATGAGCAGTTCTTC. Protein product: CASSRGGSGDSYNEQFF.